This T cell receptor (beta chain) derives from a study of CD8+ T cells in alopecia areata. RNA extraction was followed by reverse transcription into cDNA, which acted as the sequencing template. TCRdb's copy holds only in-frame clones and misses some; the assay was immunoSEQ multiplex PCR. The repertoire has approximately 210,000 clones, 45% to 75% of them found once; the top ten carry approximately 3.5%. The treatment: oral pan-JAK inhibitor, 5-10 mg twice daily. As part of sample collection, lesional scalp punch biopsies and peripheral blood were taken from alopecia areata patients. The V and J ends lost 3 bases and 8 bases respectively, with 10 bases between them. Germline V gene lookup returns CDR1 SQVTM and CDR2 ANQGSEA. The CDR3 has 11 amino acids.

The chain combines TRBV29-1 with TRBJ1-2; D perhaps matches TRBD1 (5 bases). This TCR was sampled from a human donor with alopecia areata. The material sequenced was CD4+ T cells sorted from blood, taken at week 4, from a patient treated with tofacitinib. CDR3 sequence (DNA): TGCAGCGTTGAGGGGGGAGGCGGCTACACCTTC. This translates into CSVEGGGGYTF.